This TCR beta chain was sequenced in a study of regulatory T cells in long-lasting Graves disease. Study-level points and caveats: Lower TCR diversity was seen in persistent Graves' patients than in newly diagnosed ones.

Germline loops: CDR1 SQVTM, CDR2 ANQGSEA. CDR3 length equals 12 residues. The V and J ends lost 5 bases and 5 bases, in that order; junction bases with no gene match: 5. Time point meaning: persistent/refractory GD, antithyroid drugs over 5 years with positive TRAb. The TCR library was made from RNA extracted from PBMCs. The authors built TCR beta libraries using iRepertoire HTBI primers and Arm-PCR of CDR3 regions. From the multiplex PCR reads, TCRdb called clonotypes with MiXCR, one entry per CDR3 protein. The sample consists of around 450,000 distinct CDR3 sequences, roughly 21% of them appearing once. For this clonotype: Its antigen is as yet unknown. This could be a read error, since a much larger clone is one nucleotide away.

The V and J genes are TRBV29-1 and TRBJ2-5, with TRBD1 identical over 7 bases. Material: peripheral blood mononuclear cells (PBMCs), obtained when the disease was refractory, from a patient treated with antithyroid drugs. The sequence came from a female donor with Graves disease. The CDR3 reads CSVPLGGETQYF. In DNA, the CDR3 is TGCAGCGTTCCACTAGGGGGCGAGACCCAGTACTTC.